This is a list of T cell receptor beta chains from one sample in a study of tumor-infiltrating lymphocytes in localized non-small cell lung cancer. Data came from immunoSEQ multiplex PCR; TCRdb stores just in-frame clones and leaves some out. In the table there are about 14,000 clones, about 64% of which are singletons. The sequencing sample was made of uninvolved lung tissue not adjacent to the tumor. All receptors derive from a human donor with non-small cell lung cancer. The CDR3 runs from the conserved cysteine through the conserved F or W. A D gene is named only where the DNA matches it firmly. Clone size appears in some rows only: once, few, many, or a class for an expanded clone.

V: TRBV4-2
size: few
J: TRBJ1-5
D: .
CDR3: CASSQEGLPQHF
DNA: TGTGCCAGCAGCCAAGAGGGGTTGCCCCAGCATTTT

V: TRBV4-2
size: .
J: TRBJ2-5
D: TRBD1
CDR3: CASSQQTGAQETQYF
DNA: TGTGCCAGCAGCCAACAGACAGGGGCTCAAGAGACCCAGTACTTC

V: TRBV12-5
size: .
J: TRBJ2-5
D: .
CDR3: CASVTSETQYF
DNA: TGTGCTAGTGTCACTAGTGAGACCCAGTACTTC

V: TRBV9
size: .
J: TRBJ2-3
D: .
CDR3: CASSPLVWELGDTQYF
DNA: TGTGCCAGCAGCCCCCTGGTGTGGGAGCTTGGAGATACGCAGTATTTT

V: TRBV10-3
size: few
J: TRBJ1-1
D: TRBD1
CDR3: CAIARGPDTEAFF
DNA: TGTGCCATTGCCAGGGGGCCCGACACTGAAGCTTTCTTT

V: TRBV6-5
size: .
J: TRBJ1-1
D: .
CDR3: CASSSHEGLWAFF
DNA: TGTGCCAGCAGTTCCCACGAGGGGCTATGGGCTTTCTTT

V: TRBV6-1
size: once
J: TRBJ1-5
D: .
CDR3: CASSDPSQPQHF
DNA: TGTGCCAGCAGTGACCCGTCCCAGCCCCAGCATTTT

V: TRBV18
size: few
J: TRBJ2-4
D: .
CDR3: CASSPLAPGRNIQYF
DNA: TGTGCCAGCTCACCATTAGCCCCAGGGAGAAACATTCAGTACTTC

V: TRBV19
size: .
J: TRBJ2-3
D: TRBD2
CDR3: CASSLTSGGGTDTQYF
DNA: TGTGCCAGTAGTCTGACTAGCGGGGGGGGCACAGATACGCAGTATTTT

V: TRBV6-6
size: .
J: TRBJ1-5
D: .
CDR3: CASRALQGSNQPQHF
DNA: TGTGCCAGCAGAGCACTACAGGGTAGCAATCAGCCCCAGCATTTT

V: TRBV2
size: few
J: TRBJ1-2
D: .
CDR3: CASRTNRLGYGYTF
DNA: TGTGCCAGCAGAACAAACAGATTAGGCTATGGCTACACCTTC

V: TRBV14
size: .
J: TRBJ1-2
D: .
CDR3: CASSQPGIHGYTF
DNA: TGTGCCAGCAGCCAACCTGGGATACATGGCTACACCTTC

V: TRBV6-6
size: .
J: TRBJ2-7
D: .
CDR3: CASGYEQYF
DNA: TGTGCCAGCGGATACGAGCAGTACTTC

V: TRBV7-2
size: .
J: TRBJ1-5
D: .
CDR3: CASSLGAREAQPQHF
DNA: TGTGCCAGCAGCTTAGGGGCACGTGAAGCTCAGCCCCAGCATTTT

V: TRBV6-6
size: .
J: TRBJ1-1
D: .
CDR3: CASGSLGGGLGAEAFF
DNA: TGTGCCAGCGGATCCTTAGGGGGGGGACTGGGGGCTGAAGCTTTCTTT

V: TRBV30
size: few
J: TRBJ2-7
D: TRBD1
CDR3: CAWADVGTGAYEQYF
DNA: TGTGCCTGGGCCGATGTTGGGACAGGGGCTTACGAGCAGTACTTC

V: TRBV5-6
size: few
J: TRBJ1-2
D: .
CDR3: CASRAVGEGYTF
DNA: TGTGCCAGCAGGGCGGTGGGGGAAGGCTACACCTTC

V: TRBV7-2
size: few
J: TRBJ1-6
D: .
CDR3: CASRTISSPLHF
DNA: TGTGCCAGCAGGACGATTAGCTCACCCCTCCACTTT

V: TRBV29-1
size: .
J: TRBJ2-1
D: TRBD1
CDR3: CSVARDSSYNEQFF
DNA: TGCAGCGTTGCCCGGGACAGCTCCTACAATGAGCAGTTCTTC

V: TRBV10-3
size: .
J: TRBJ2-3
D: .
CDR3: CATREGQTDTQYF
DNA: TGTGCCACCCGGGAGGGACAGACAGATACGCAGTATTTT

V: TRBV29-1
size: few
J: TRBJ1-2
D: TRBD1
CDR3: CSVVVRGFSGGYTF
DNA: TGCAGCGTTGTCGTCAGGGGGTTTTCAGGTGGCTACACCTTC

V: TRBV6-5
size: .
J: TRBJ1-2
D: .
CDR3: CASSYSPRDVIGYTF
DNA: TGTGCCAGCAGTTACAGTCCCAGGGATGTCATTGGCTACACCTTC

V: TRBV5-1
size: .
J: TRBJ2-5
D: TRBD2
CDR3: CASSLLADQETQYF
DNA: TGCGCCAGCAGCTTACTAGCGGACCAAGAGACCCAGTACTTC

V: TRBV4-2
size: .
J: TRBJ1-5
D: .
CDR3: CASSQDSDSNQPQHF
DNA: TGTGCCAGCAGCCAAGACAGTGATAGCAATCAGCCCCAGCATTTT

V: TRBV11-2
size: few
J: TRBJ2-1
D: .
CDR3: CASSFYNEQFF
DNA: TGTGCCAGCAGCTTCTACAATGAGCAGTTCTTC

V: TRBV2
size: .
J: TRBJ2-7
D: .
CDR3: CASSEVFGPATYEQYF
DNA: TGTGCCAGCAGTGAAGTGTTCGGGCCGGCGACCTACGAGCAGTACTTC

V: TRBV9
size: .
J: TRBJ2-1
D: TRBD2
CDR3: CASSVRLAGYNEQFF
DNA: TGTGCCAGCAGCGTAAGGCTAGCGGGATACAATGAGCAGTTCTTC

V: TRBV9
size: .
J: TRBJ1-2
D: .
CDR3: CASSARQYLNYGYTF
DNA: TGTGCCAGCAGCGCACGACAGTATCTGAACTATGGCTACACCTTC

V: TRBV28
size: .
J: TRBJ1-2
D: .
CDR3: CASSLRDDYGYTF
DNA: TGTGCCAGCAGTCTCCGGGATGACTATGGCTACACCTTC

V: TRBV19
size: .
J: TRBJ2-5
D: .
CDR3: CASSSAQQETQYF
DNA: TGTGCCAGTAGTTCAGCTCAGCAAGAGACCCAGTACTTC

V: TRBV4-1
size: .
J: TRBJ1-1
D: .
CDR3: CASSQATGYTEAFF
DNA: TGCGCCAGCAGCCAAGCCACAGGGTACACTGAAGCTTTCTTT

V: TRBV29-1
size: .
J: TRBJ1-2
D: .
CDR3: CSVADLGGYTF
DNA: TGCAGCGTTGCTGACTTGGGGGGCTACACCTTC

V: TRBV5-1
size: .
J: TRBJ1-1
D: .
CDR3: CASSYLTADNTEAFF
DNA: TGCGCCAGCAGCTACCTGACAGCCGATAACACTGAAGCTTTCTTT

V: TRBV30
size: .
J: TRBJ1-4
D: TRBD1
CDR3: CAWNRDRGEKLFF
DNA: TGTGCCTGGAACCGGGACAGGGGGGAAAAACTGTTTTTT

V: TRBV7-2
size: .
J: TRBJ2-5
D: TRBD2
CDR3: CASSLLAGARETQYF
DNA: TGTGCCAGCAGCTTACTAGCGGGAGCGAGGGAGACCCAGTACTTC

V: TRBV5-1
size: .
J: TRBJ2-1
D: TRBD1
CDR3: CASSIQGQGTNEQFF
DNA: TGCGCCAGCAGCATTCAAGGACAGGGAACGAATGAGCAGTTCTTC

V: TRBV4-3
size: .
J: TRBJ2-6
D: .
CDR3: CASSHGSFGANVLTF
DNA: TGCGCCAGCAGCCATGGTTCTTTTGGGGCCAACGTCCTGACTTTC

V: TRBV4-1
size: .
J: TRBJ2-1
D: .
CDR3: CASSQDGAGASDEQFF
DNA: TGCGCCAGCAGCCAAGATGGGGCAGGGGCTAGCGATGAGCAGTTCTTC

V: TRBV29-1
size: .
J: TRBJ1-1
D: TRBD1
CDR3: CSAYSPGQQAFF
DNA: TGCAGCGCCTATTCGCCGGGACAGCAAGCTTTCTTT

V: TRBV9
size: .
J: TRBJ2-5
D: .
CDR3: CASSVGGGAEETQYF
DNA: TGTGCCAGCAGCGTAGGGGGTGGGGCAGAAGAGACCCAGTACTTC

V: TRBV6-4
size: .
J: TRBJ1-5
D: TRBD1
CDR3: CASSRKGQPISNQPQHF
DNA: TGTGCCAGCAGTAGAAAGGGACAGCCAATCTCCAATCAGCCCCAGCATTTT

V: TRBV25-1
size: large
J: TRBJ1-2
D: .
CDR3: CASSEYGYDGYTF
DNA: TGTGCCAGCAGTGAATACGGGTATGATGGCTACACCTTC

V: TRBV7-3
size: .
J: TRBJ2-3
D: TRBD2
CDR3: CASSLIAGVADTQYF
DNA: TGTGCCAGCAGCTTAATAGCGGGAGTGGCAGATACGCAGTATTTT

V: TRBV28
size: medium-sized
J: TRBJ2-1
D: .
CDR3: CASSLPTQGPSFGEQFF
DNA: TGTGCCAGCAGCCTGCCCACCCAGGGGCCCTCTTTTGGTGAGCAGTTCTTC

V: TRBV4-1
size: .
J: TRBJ1-2
D: .
CDR3: CASSEEGRKGNYGYTF
DNA: TGCGCCAGCAGCGAAGAGGGAAGAAAGGGGAACTATGGCTACACCTTC